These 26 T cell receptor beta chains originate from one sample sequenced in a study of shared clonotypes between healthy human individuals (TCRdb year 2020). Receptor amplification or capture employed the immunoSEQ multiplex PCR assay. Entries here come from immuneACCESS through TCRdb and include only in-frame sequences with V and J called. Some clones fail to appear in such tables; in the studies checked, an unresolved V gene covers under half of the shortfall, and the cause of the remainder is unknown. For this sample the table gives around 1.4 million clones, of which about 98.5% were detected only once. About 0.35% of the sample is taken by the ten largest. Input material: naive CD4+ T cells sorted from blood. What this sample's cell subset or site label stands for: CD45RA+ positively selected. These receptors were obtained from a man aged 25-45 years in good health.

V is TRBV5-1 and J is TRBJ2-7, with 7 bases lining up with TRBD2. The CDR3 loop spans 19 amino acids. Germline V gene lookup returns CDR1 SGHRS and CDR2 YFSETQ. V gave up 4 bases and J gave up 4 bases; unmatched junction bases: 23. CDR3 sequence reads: CASSPVEWGGVPTLYEQYF. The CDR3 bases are TGCGCCAGCAGCCCGGTCGAATGGGGGGGTGTCCCAACCTTATACGAGCAGTACTTC.

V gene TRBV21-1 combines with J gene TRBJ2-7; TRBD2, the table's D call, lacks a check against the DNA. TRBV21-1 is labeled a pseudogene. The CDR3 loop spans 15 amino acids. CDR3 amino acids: CASSKVIAGLREQYF. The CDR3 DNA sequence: TGTGCCAGCAGCAAAGTGATAGCGGGATTAAGGGAGCAGTACTTC.

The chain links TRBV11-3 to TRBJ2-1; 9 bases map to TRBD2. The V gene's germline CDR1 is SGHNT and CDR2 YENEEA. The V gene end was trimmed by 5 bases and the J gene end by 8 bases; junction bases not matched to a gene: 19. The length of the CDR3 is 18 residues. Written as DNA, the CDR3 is TGTGCCAGCAGCCCGAGTGAGGTAGCGGGAGTCTCTTTCTATGAGCAGTTCTTC. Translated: CASSPSEVAGVSFYEQFF.

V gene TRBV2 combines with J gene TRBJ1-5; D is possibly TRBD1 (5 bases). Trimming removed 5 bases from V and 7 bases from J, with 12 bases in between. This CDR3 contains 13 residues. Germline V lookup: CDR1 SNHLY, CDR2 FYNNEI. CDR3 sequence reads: CASSLRGGQPQHF. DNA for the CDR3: TGTGCCAGCAGTCTTAGGGGAGGACAGCCCCAGCATTTT.

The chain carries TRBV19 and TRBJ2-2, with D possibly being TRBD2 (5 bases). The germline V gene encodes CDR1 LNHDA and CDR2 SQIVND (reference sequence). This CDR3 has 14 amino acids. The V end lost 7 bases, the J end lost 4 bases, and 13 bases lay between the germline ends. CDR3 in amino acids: CASNGRGFTGELFF. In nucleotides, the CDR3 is TGTGCCAGTAACGGTCGGGGATTCACCGGGGAGCTGTTTTTT.

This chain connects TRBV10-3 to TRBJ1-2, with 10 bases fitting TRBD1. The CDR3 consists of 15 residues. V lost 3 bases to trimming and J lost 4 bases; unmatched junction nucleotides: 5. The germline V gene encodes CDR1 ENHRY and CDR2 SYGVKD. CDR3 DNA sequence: TGTGCCATCAGTGATGGTGGGGACAGGGGCTATGGCTACACCTTC. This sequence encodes CAISDGGDRGYGYTF.

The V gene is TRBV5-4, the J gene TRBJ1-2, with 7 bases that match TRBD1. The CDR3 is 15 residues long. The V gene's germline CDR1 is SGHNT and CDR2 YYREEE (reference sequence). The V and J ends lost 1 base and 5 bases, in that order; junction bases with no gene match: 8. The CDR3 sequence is CASSLKGAGAYGYTF. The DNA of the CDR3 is TGTGCCAGCAGCTTGAAGGGGGCGGGAGCGTATGGCTACACCTTC.

CDR3 bases: TGCGCCAGCAGCTGGGGGGGGCCGAATGAGCAGTTCTTC. Translated: CASSWGGPNEQFF. This chain uses TRBV5-1 with TRBJ2-1; maybe TRBD2 (7 bases). CDR1 and CDR2 (germline): SGHRS, YFSETQ. The CDR3 sequence is 13 residues long. With 3 bases removed from V and 7 bases from J, the gap between germline ends came to 11 bases. The entire variable domain, with the rest obtained from reference TRBV5-1 and TRBJ2-1, is as follows: KAGVTQTPRYLIKTRGQQVTLSCSPISGHRSVSWYQQTPGQGLQFLFEYFSETQRNKGNFPGRFSGRQFSNSRSEMNVSTLELGDSALYLCASSWGGPNEQFFGPGTRLTVL.

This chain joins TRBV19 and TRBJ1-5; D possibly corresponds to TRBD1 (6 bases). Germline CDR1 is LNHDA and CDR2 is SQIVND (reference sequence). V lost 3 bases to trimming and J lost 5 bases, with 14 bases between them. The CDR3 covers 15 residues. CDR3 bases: TGTGCCAGTAGTATTTCACAGGGCCCTTATCAGCCCCAGCATTTT. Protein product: CASSISQGPYQPQHF.

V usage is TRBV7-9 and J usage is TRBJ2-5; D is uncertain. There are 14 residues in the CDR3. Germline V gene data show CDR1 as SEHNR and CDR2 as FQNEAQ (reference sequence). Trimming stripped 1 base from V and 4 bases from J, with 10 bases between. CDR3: CASSLVPSTETQYF. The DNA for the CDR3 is TGTGCCAGCAGCTTAGTCCCCTCCACAGAGACCCAGTACTTC.

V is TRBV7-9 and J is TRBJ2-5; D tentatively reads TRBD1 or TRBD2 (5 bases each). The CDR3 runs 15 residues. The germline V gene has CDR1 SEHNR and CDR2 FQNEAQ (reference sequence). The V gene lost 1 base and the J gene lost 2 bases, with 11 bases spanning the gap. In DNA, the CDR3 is TGTGCCAGCAGCTTAGAGGGACGGCCACAAGAGACCCAGTACTTC. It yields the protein CASSLEGRPQETQYF.

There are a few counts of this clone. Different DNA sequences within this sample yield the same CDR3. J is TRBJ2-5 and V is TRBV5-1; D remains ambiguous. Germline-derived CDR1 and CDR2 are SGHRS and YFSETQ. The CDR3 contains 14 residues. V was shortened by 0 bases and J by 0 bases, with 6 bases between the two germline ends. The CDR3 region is CASSLVPDQETQYF. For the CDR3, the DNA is TGCGCCAGCAGCTTGGTTCCGGACCAAGAGACCCAGTACTTC.

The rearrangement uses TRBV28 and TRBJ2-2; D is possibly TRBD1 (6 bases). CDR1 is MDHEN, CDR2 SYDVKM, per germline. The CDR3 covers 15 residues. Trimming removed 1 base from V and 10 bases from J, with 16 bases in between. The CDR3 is CASSLSGQFSVELFF. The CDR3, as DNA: TGTGCCAGCAGTTTATCCGGACAGTTTAGCGTGGAGCTGTTTTTT.

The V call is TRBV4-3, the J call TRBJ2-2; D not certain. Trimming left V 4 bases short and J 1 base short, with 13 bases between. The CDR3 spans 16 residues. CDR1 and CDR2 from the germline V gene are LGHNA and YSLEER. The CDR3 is CASSPVVGWNTGELFF. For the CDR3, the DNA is TGCGCCAGCAGCCCCGTCGTTGGTTGGAACACCGGGGAGCTGTTTTTT.

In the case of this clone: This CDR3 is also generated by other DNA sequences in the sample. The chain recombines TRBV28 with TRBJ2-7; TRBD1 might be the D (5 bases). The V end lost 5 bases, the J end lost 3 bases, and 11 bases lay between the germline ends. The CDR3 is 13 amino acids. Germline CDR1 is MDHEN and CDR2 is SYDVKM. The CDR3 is CASSPGTGYEQYF. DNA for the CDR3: TGTGCCAGCAGTCCAGGCACAGGCTACGAGCAGTACTTC.

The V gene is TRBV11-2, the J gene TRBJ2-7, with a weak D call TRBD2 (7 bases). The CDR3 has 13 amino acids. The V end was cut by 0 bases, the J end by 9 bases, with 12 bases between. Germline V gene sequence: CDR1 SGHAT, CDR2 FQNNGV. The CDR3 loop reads CASSLEGASGQYF. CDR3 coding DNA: TGTGCCAGCAGCTTAGAGGGGGCTAGCGGGCAGTACTTC.

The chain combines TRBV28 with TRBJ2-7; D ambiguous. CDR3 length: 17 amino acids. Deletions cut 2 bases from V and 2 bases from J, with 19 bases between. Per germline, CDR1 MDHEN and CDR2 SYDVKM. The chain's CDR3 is CASSLGPSWFATYEQYF. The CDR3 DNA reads TGTGCCAGCAGTTTAGGTCCGTCATGGTTCGCCACCTACGAGCAGTACTTC. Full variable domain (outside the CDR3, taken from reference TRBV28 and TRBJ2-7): DVKVTQSSRYLVKRTGEKVFLECVQDMDHENMFWYRQDPGLGLRLIYFSYDVKMKEKGDIPEGYSVSREKKERFSLILESASTNQTSMYLCASSLGPSWFATYEQYFGPGTRLTVT.

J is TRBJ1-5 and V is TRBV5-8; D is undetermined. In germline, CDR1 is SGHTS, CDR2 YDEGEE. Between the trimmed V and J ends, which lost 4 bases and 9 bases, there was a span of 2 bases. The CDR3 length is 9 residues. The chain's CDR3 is CASSRPQHF. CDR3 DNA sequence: TGTGCCAGCAGCAGGCCCCAGCATTTT.

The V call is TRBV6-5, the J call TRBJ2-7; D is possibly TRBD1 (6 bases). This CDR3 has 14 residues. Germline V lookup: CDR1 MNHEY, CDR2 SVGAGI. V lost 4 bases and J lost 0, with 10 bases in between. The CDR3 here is CASSSRGVSYEQYF. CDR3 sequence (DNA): TGTGCCAGCAGTTCCAGGGGTGTCTCCTACGAGCAGTACTTC.

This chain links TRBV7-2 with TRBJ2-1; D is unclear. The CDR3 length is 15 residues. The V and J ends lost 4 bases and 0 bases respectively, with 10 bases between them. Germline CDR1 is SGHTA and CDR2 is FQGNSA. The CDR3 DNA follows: TGTGCCAGCAGCTCACCAAAGAGCTCCTACAATGAGCAGTTCTTC. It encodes CASSSPKSSYNEQFF.

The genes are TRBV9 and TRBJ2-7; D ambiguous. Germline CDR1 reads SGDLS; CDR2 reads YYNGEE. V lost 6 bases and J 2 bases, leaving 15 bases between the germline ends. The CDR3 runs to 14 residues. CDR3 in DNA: TGTGCCAGCACTAGGACCCAAGGGCCCTACGAGCAGTACTTC. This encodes CASTRTQGPYEQYF.

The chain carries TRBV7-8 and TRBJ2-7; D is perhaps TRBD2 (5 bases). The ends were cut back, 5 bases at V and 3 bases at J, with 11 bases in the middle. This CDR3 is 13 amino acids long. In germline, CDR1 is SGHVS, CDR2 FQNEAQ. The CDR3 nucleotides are TGTGCCAGCAGCCCCCGGACTCACTACGAGCAGTACTTC. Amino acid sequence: CASSPRTHYEQYF.

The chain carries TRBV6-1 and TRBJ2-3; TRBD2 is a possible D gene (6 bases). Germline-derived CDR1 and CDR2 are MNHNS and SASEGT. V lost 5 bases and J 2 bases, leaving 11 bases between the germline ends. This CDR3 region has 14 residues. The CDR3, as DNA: TGTGCCAGCAGTCTACGGGACTTCACAGATACGCAGTATTTT. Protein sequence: CASSLRDFTDTQYF.

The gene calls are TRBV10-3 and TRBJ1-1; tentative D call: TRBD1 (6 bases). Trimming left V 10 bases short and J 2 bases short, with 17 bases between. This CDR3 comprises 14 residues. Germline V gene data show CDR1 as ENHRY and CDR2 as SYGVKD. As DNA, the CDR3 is TGTGCCACGGGCGAACGGGGGGCAAACACTGAAGCTTTCTTT. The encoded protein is CATGERGANTEAFF.

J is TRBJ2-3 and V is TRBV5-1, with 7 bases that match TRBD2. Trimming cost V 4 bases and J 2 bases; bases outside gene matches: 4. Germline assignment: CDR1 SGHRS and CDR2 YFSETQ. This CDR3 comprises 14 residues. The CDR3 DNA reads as TGCGCCAGCAGCCAAACTAGCGCCACAGATACGCAGTATTTT. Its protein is CASSQTSATDTQYF.

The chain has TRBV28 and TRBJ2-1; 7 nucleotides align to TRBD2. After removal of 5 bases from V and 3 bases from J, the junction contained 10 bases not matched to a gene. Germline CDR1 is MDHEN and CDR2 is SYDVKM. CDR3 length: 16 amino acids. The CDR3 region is CASSVEGGGGYNEQFF. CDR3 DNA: TGTGCCAGCAGTGTGGAGGGCGGCGGGGGCTACAATGAGCAGTTCTTC.